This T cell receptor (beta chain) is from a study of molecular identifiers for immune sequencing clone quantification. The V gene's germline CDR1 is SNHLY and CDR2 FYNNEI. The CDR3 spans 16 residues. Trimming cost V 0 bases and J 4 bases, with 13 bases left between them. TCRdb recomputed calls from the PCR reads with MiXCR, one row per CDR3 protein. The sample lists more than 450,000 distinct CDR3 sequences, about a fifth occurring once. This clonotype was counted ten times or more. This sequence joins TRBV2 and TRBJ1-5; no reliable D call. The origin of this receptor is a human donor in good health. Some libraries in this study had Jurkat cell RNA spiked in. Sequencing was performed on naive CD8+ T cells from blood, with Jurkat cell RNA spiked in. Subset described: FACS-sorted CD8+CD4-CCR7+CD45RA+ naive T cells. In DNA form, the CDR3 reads TGTGCCAGCAGTGAAGCGCTTAAGGCACTAAATCAGCCCCAGCATTTT. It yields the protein CASSEALKALNQPQHF.